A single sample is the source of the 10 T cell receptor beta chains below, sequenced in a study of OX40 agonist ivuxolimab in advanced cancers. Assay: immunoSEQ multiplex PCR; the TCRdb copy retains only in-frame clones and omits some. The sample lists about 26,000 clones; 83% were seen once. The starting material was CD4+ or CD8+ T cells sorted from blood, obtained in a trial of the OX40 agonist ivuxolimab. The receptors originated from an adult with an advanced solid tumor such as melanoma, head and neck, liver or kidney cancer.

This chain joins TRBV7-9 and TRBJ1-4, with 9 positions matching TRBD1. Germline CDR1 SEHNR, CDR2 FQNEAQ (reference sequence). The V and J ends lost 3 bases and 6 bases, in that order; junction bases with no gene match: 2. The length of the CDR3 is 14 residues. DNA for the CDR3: TGTGCCAGCAGCTTCGACAGGGGGTATGAAAAACTGTTTTTT. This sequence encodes CASSFDRGYEKLFF.

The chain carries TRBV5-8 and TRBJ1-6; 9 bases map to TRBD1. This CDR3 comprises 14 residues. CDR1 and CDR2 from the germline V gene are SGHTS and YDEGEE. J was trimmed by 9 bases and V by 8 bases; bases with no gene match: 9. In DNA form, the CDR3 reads TGTGCCAGTCAGCAGGGACAGGGCGGTTCACCCCTCCACTTT. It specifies CASQQGQGGSPLHF.

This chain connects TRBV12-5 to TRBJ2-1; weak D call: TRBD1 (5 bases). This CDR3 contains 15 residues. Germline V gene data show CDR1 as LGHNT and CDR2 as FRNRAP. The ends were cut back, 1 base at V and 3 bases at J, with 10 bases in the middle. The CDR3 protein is CASGLEQGGYNEQFF. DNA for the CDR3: TGTGCTAGTGGTTTGGAGCAGGGCGGCTACAATGAGCAGTTCTTC.

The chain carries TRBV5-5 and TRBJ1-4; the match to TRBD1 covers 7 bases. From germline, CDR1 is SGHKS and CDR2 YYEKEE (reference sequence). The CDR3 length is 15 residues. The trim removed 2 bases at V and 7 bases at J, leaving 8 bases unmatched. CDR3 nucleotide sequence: TGTGCCAGCAGCTTCCCAGGACAGGCGGCTGAAAAACTGTTTTTT. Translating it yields CASSFPGQAAEKLFF.

CDR3 protein: CASSQGQGYNEQFF. The DNA for the CDR3 is TGTGCCAGCAGCCAGGGACAGGGATACAATGAGCAGTTCTTC. V is TRBV11-3 and J is TRBJ2-1; 9 bases match TRBD1. Germline loops: CDR1 SGHNT, CDR2 YENEEA. This CDR3 spans 14 amino acids. V dropped 5 bases and J dropped 4; count of bases not matched to a gene: 3.

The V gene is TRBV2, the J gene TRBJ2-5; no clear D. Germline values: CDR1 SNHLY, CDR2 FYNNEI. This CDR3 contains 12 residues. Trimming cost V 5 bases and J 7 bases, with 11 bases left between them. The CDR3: CASSLRGGTQYF. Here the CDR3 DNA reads TGTGCCAGCAGTCTACGAGGTGGGACCCAGTACTTC.

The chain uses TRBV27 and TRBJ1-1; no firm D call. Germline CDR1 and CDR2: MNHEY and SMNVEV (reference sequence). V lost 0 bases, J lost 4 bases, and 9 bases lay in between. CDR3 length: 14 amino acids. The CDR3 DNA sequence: TGTGCCAGCAGTTTATCTCCGGGGAGCACTGAAGCTTTCTTT. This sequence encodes CASSLSPGSTEAFF.

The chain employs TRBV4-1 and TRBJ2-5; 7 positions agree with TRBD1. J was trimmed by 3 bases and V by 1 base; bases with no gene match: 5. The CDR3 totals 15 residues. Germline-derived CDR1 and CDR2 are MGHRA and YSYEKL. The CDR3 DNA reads TGCGCCAGCAGCCAAGCCCCCGACAGGGAAGAGACCCAGTACTTC. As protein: CASSQAPDREETQYF.

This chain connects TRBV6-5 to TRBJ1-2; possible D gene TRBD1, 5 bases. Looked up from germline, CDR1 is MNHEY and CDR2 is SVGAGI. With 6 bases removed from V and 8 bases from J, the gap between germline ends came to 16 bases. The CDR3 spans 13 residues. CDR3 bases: TGTGCCAGCAGCCTCATGGGGGGACGAGGCTACACCTTC. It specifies CASSLMGGRGYTF.

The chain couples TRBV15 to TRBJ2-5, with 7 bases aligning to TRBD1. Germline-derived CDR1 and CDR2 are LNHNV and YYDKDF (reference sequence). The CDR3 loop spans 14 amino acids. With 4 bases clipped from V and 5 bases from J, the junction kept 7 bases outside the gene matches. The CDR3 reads CATSIDRDQETQYF. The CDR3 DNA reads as TGTGCCACCAGCATTGACAGGGATCAGGAGACCCAGTACTTC. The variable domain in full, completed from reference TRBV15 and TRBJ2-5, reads DAMVIQNPRYQVTQFGKPVTLSCSQTLNHNVMYWYQQKSSQAPKLLFHYYDKDFNNEADTPDNFQSRRPNTSFCFLDIRSPGLGDTAMYLCATSIDRDQETQYFGPGTRLLVL.